The 8 T cell receptor beta chains below all came from one sample that was sequenced in a study of blood T cell repertoires in COVID-19. Measured with immunoSEQ multiplex PCR; TCRdb has only the in-frame clones, and not every one. This sample has about 88,000 clones; nearly 90% occur once, and the top ten carry 2.9%. Sequencing was carried out using peripheral blood. The origin of the receptors is an elderly woman with acute or convalescent COVID-19.

This chain connects TRBV4-3 to TRBJ2-7, with TRBD1 matching 9 bases. The CDR3 contains 15 residues. Looked up from germline, CDR1 is LGHNA and CDR2 is YSLEER. The J segment lost 5 bases and the V segment lost 3 bases, leaving 8 bases of the junction unmatched. This CDR3 reads CASSQWTGDFNEQYF. In DNA form, the CDR3 reads TGCGCCAGCAGCCAGTGGACAGGGGATTTCAACGAGCAGTACTTC.

The CDR3 region is CASSRSGVNTEAFF. The CDR3 DNA follows: TGTGCCAGCAGCAGGTCCGGGGTGAACACTGAAGCTTTCTTT. The chain couples TRBV11-3 to TRBJ1-1; no firm D call. Deletions cut 5 bases from V and 0 bases from J, with 10 bases between. Looked up from germline, CDR1 is SGHNT and CDR2 is YENEEA. This CDR3 spans 14 amino acids.

The chain combines TRBV18 with TRBJ2-2; D perhaps matches TRBD1 (6 bases). The CDR3 runs to 14 residues. Trimming cost V 2 bases and J 5 bases, with 9 bases left between them. Germline V CDR1 and CDR2: KGHSH, LQKENI. CDR3 amino acids: CASSPSRGTGELFF. In DNA form, the CDR3 reads TGTGCCAGCTCACCATCCAGGGGAACCGGGGAGCTGTTTTTT. Full variable domain (missing parts from reference TRBV18 and TRBJ2-2): NAGVMQNPRHLVRRRGQEARLRCSPMKGHSHVYWYRQLPEEGLKFMVYLQKENIIDESGMPKERFSAEFPKEGPSILRIQQVVRGDSAAYFCASSPSRGTGELFFGEGSRLTVL.

The rearrangement uses TRBV7-3 and TRBJ2-7, with 8 bases aligning to TRBD1. The CDR3 has 14 residues. Trimming removed 4 bases from V and 5 bases from J; junction bases left unmatched: 7. The germline gives CDR1 SGHTA, CDR2 FQGTGA. This CDR3 reads CASSSQGAGDEQYF. CDR3 bases: TGTGCCAGCAGCTCGCAGGGGGCCGGGGACGAGCAGTACTTC. Together with reference TRBV7-3 and TRBJ2-7, the CDR3 gives the full variable domain: GAGVSQTPSNKVTEKGKYVELRCDPISGHTALYWYRQSLGQGPEFLIYFQGTGAADDSGLPNDRFFAVRPEGSVSTLKIQRTERGDSAVYLCASSSQGAGDEQYFGPGTRLTVT.

Only a few counts were recorded for this clone. V gene TRBV2 combines with J gene TRBJ1-3, with 7 bases aligning to TRBD1. Trimming took 11 bases from V and 0 from J; bases not matched to a gene: 10. From germline, CDR1 is SNHLY and CDR2 FYNNEI. The CDR3 is made up of 15 amino acids. The CDR3 protein is CASTEQGFSGNTIYF. CDR3 in DNA: TGTGCCTCTACAGAACAGGGGTTCTCTGGAAACACCATATATTTT.

Only a few counts were recorded for this clone. The chain couples TRBV7-5 to TRBJ1-3; TRBD1 is the table's D call, not checked against the DNA. TRBV7-5 is designated a pseudogene. This CDR3 is 19 amino acids long. The CDR3 sequence is CARSLRDRVLTACGNTIYF. The CDR3 region has the DNA TGTGCCAGAAGCCTCCGGGACAGGGTCCTAACTGCTTGTGGAAACACCATATATTTT.

This chain connects TRBV18 to TRBJ2-3, with 8 bases lining up with TRBD2. Germline V CDR1 and CDR2: KGHSH, LQKENI. Unmatched junction bases numbered 10, after V lost 4 bases and J lost 1 base. CDR3 length: 17 amino acids. This CDR3 reads CASSRMSGSGGTDTQYF. The CDR3 DNA reads TGTGCCAGCTCACGAATGAGCGGGAGTGGAGGCACAGATACGCAGTATTTT. Full variable domain (outside the CDR3, taken from reference TRBV18 and TRBJ2-3): NAGVMQNPRHLVRRRGQEARLRCSPMKGHSHVYWYRQLPEEGLKFMVYLQKENIIDESGMPKERFSAEFPKEGPSILRIQQVVRGDSAAYFCASSRMSGSGGTDTQYFGPGTRLTVL.

This chain connects TRBV7-2 to TRBJ1-3, with D possibly TRBD1 on 5 matching bases. This CDR3 comprises 16 residues. Germline loops: CDR1 SGHTA, CDR2 FQGNSA. Trimming pared 1 base from V and 0 bases from J, leaving 10 bases between. The CDR3 region is CASSLVAGLSGNTIYF. The CDR3, as DNA: TGTGCCAGCAGCTTAGTAGCGGGACTCTCTGGAAACACCATATATTTT.